The clone carrying this T cell receptor (beta chain) was recorded many times. Antigen: not known. This sample is part of a study of shared clonotypes between healthy human individuals. The study's findings and limits: Sorted-subset sequencing, rarefaction showed, was incomplete despite large depth.

Germline V gene sequence: CDR1 SGHNT, CDR2 YYREEE (reference sequence). This CDR3 is built from 15 residues. Trimming shortened V by 2 bases and J by 2 bases, and 10 bases separated the two germline ends. The study ran the assay at deep level. Methods used by the authors: There were no quality scores in the junction-only immunoSEQ sequences, so filtering differed. The table came from immunoSEQ multiplex PCR; TCRdb's copy has only in-frame clones and leaves some out. V and J calls and clone size are given by that table; D and trimming were obtained from the DNA. The table records about 1 million clones, about 77% of them present only once. CD4+ cells underwent separation, giving CD45RA+ naive and CD45RA-negative memory subsets.

The gene calls are TRBV5-4 and TRBJ2-2; D is perhaps TRBD1 (5 bases). Sequencing was done on a sample of memory CD4+ T cells sorted from blood. The subset: CD45RA-negative fraction. This clonotype was obtained from a young man in good health. In DNA form, the CDR3 reads TGTGCCAGCAGCTTACGGACAATTAACACCGGGGAGCTGTTTTTT. Translated, it gives CASSLRTINTGELFF.